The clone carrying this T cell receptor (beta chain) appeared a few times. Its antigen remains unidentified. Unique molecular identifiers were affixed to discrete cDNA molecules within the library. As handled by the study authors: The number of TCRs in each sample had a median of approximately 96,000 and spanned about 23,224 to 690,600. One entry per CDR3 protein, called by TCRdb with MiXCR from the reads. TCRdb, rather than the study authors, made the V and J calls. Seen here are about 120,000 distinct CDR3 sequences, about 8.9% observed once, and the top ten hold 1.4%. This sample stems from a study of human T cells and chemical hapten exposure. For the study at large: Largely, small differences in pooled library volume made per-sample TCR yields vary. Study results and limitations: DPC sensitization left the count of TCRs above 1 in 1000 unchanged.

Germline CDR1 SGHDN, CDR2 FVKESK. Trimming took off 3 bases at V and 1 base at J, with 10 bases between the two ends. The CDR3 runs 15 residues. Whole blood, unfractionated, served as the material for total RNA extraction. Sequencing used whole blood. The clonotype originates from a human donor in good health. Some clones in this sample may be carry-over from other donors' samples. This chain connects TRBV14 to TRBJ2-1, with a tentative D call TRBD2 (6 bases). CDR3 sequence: CASSHVGGSYNEQFF. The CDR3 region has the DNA TGTGCCAGCAGCCATGTGGGAGGTTCCTACAATGAGCAGTTCTTC.